This T cell receptor (beta chain) was identified during a study of T cell responses to AZD1222 COVID-19 vaccine. Trimming pared 3 bases from V and 1 base from J, leaving 9 bases between. Germline V gene lookup returns CDR1 MNHEY and CDR2 SMNVEV (reference sequence). The CDR3 has 14 residues. The data were produced by immunoSEQ multiplex PCR, yet TCRdb's version contains in-frame clones alone and is incomplete. The data hold about 150,000 clones, with roughly nine tenths observed a single time. The TCR was taken from an adult in good health. J is TRBJ1-1 and V is TRBV27; D is ambiguous. Sequences were derived from peripheral blood, sampled on day 0 of MenACWY control vaccination. CDR3 protein: CASSFKARNTEAFF. CDR3 in DNA: TGTGCCAGCAGTTTTAAGGCCCGGAACACTGAAGCTTTCTTT.